This entry lists 11 T cell receptor beta chains sequenced from one sample in a study of human T cells and chemical hapten exposure. Time point reported: patch test 3, about 24 weeks after DPC sensitization. This sample's treatment: therapeutic diphenylcyclopropenone sensitization with weekly scalp DPC. TCRdb redid the calling of the RACE reads with MiXCR, one entry per CDR3 protein. The repertoire holds over 100,000 distinct CDR3 sequences, with 11% as singletons. The sequences come from whole blood, collected in connection with sensitization to the hapten diphenylcyclopropenone (DPC). These receptors came from a woman between 50 and 59 years old with alopecia areata. Some clones in this sample may be carry-over from other donors' samples.

The chain carries TRBV9 and TRBJ1-1; no reliable D call. V was shortened by 0 bases and J by 4 bases, with 10 bases between the two germline ends. The CDR3 spans 14 residues. Germline V lookup: CDR1 SGDLS, CDR2 YYNGEE. The CDR3 loop is CASSVGSSTTEAFF. For the CDR3, the DNA is TGTGCCAGCAGCGTAGGATCGAGTACCACTGAAGCTTTCTTT. Drawing the rest from reference TRBV9 and TRBJ1-1, the complete variable domain is DSGVTQTPKHLITATGQRVTLRCSPRSGDLSVYWYQQSLDQGLQFLIQYYNGEERAKGNILERFSAQQFPDLHSELNLSSLELGDSALYFCASSVGSSTTEAFFGQGTRLTVV.

The chain links TRBV29-1 to TRBJ2-6, with TRBD1 identical over 11 bases. The CDR3 covers 16 residues. V dropped 5 bases and J dropped 0; count of bases not matched to a gene: 3. The germline gives CDR1 SQVTM, CDR2 ANQGSEA. CDR3 nucleotides: TGCAGCGTTTGGACAGGGGGCCCCTCTGGGGCCAACGTCCTGACTTTC. Translating gives CSVWTGGPSGANVLTF.

This clonotype occurred a few times. V and J are TRBV25-1 and TRBJ2-5; maybe TRBD1 (6 bases). The CDR3 length is 17 residues. The germline V gene encodes CDR1 MGHDK and CDR2 SYGVNS. V was pared by 1 base and J by 5 bases, with 20 bases between. This CDR3 is CASSELSGRGAIETQYF. The CDR3 DNA is TGTGCCAGCAGTGAATTGTCCGGCAGGGGAGCAATTGAGACCCAGTACTTC.

This clonotype was counted ten times or more. At one boundary the junction diverges from the germline segment, which might be a read error. The chain has TRBV29-1 and TRBJ1-2; the match to TRBD1 covers 7 bases. Germline V gene sequence: CDR1 SQVTM, CDR2 ANQGSEA. The CDR3 is 12 residues long. CDR3 sequence reads: CSAGGQGVRLHF. CDR3 nucleotide sequence: TGCAGCGCTGGAGGGCAGGGGGTCCGTCTTCACTTC.

CDR3 sequence (DNA): TGTGCCAGCAGCACGGACAGGGCCGAAGAGACCCAGTACTTC. Translating it yields CASSTDRAEETQYF. The gene calls are TRBV12-3 or TRBV12-4 and TRBJ2-5; 8 nucleotides align to TRBD1. The CDR3 is 14 residues long. Losses at the gene ends were 6 bases for V and 3 bases for J; bases not matched to a gene: 6.

This chain links TRBV27 with TRBJ1-5, with D possibly TRBD1 on 5 matching bases. There are 14 residues in the CDR3. Trimming shortened V by 2 bases and J by 4 bases, and 9 bases separated the two germline ends. From germline, CDR1 is MNHEY and CDR2 SMNVEV (reference sequence). The CDR3 coding sequence is TGTGCCAGCAGTTTAGGGGGTTGGAATCAGCCCCAGCATTTT. Translation: CASSLGGWNQPQHF.

With regard to this clonotype: Possible read error: a much larger clone is one base away. The chain recombines TRBV7-8 with TRBJ1-1; no definite D call. This CDR3 spans 13 amino acids. Trimming left V 1 base short and J 7 bases short, with 10 bases between. CDR1 is SGHVS, CDR2 FQNEAQ, per germline. The CDR3: CASSLGAVSEAFF. CDR3 nucleotides: TGTGCCAGCAGCTTAGGAGCGGTCAGTGAAGCTTTCTTT.

This clonotype was seen ten or more times. This rearrangement joins TRBV4-1 to TRBJ1-4, with D hard to call. V was pared by 1 base and J by 5 bases, with 14 bases between. Germline V gene data show CDR1 as MGHRA and CDR2 as YSYEKL. The CDR3 consists of 16 residues. This chain's CDR3 is CASSQVLAKENEKLFF. The CDR3 DNA follows: TGCGCCAGCAGCCAAGTTTTAGCCAAGGAGAATGAAAAACTGTTTTTT.

This sequence joins TRBV3-1 and TRBJ1-2, with a weak D call TRBD1 (5 bases). Trimming removed 1 base from V and 5 bases from J, with 8 bases in between. In germline, CDR1 is LGHDT, CDR2 YNNKEL (reference sequence). CDR3 length equals 13 residues. CDR3 coding DNA: TGTGCCAGCAGCCAAGGCGGGGGGTATGGCTACACCTTC. This sequence encodes CASSQGGGYGYTF.

This clonotype was picked up a small number of times. V gene TRBV18 combines with J gene TRBJ1-1; 9 bases are shared with TRBD1. The germline V gene encodes CDR1 KGHSH and CDR2 LQKENI. The CDR3 length is 14 residues. V shed 3 bases and J 5 bases; nucleotides not matched to a gene: 4. The CDR3 DNA is TGTGCCAGCTCACCTCGACAGGGGGAAACTGAAGCTTTCTTT. Its protein is CASSPRQGETEAFF. Using reference TRBV18 and TRBJ1-1 for the parts outside the CDR3, the full variable domain is NAGVMQNPRHLVRRRGQEARLRCSPMKGHSHVYWYRQLPEEGLKFMVYLQKENIIDESGMPKERFSAEFPKEGPSILRIQQVVRGDSAAYFCASSPRQGETEAFFGQGTRLTVV.

This clonotype came up many times. The gene calls are TRBV7-2 and TRBJ2-3; D possibly corresponds to TRBD2 (6 bases). Germline V gives CDR1 SGHTA, CDR2 FQGNSA. This CDR3 spans 14 amino acids. Trimming shortened V by 2 bases and J by 3 bases, and 9 bases separated the two germline ends. The CDR3 DNA follows: TGTGCCAGCAGCTTATTTGCGGGGACAGATACGCAGTATTTT. Its translation is CASSLFAGTDTQYF.